This TCR beta chain was documented in a study of shared clonotypes between healthy human individuals. TCRdb's copy holds only in-frame clones and misses some; the assay was immunoSEQ multiplex PCR. Of 450,000 to 500,000 clones in the sample, 81% were seen once. The receptor's source is a woman between 40 and 50 years old in good health. Some clones in this sample may be carry-over from other donors' samples. Sequencing input: PBMCs.

In DNA, the CDR3 is TGTGCCAGCAGCATGGGCGGTTCGGGGCGGATCGGTGCGGCTTTCTTT. Translating gives CASSMGGSGRIGAAFF. J is TRBJ1-1 and V is TRBV5-4; perhaps TRBD1 as D (5 bases). This CDR3 comprises 16 residues. Trimming took off 4 bases at V and 11 bases at J, with 27 bases between the two ends. The germline CDR1 and CDR2 sequences are SGHNT and YYREEE (reference sequence).